This TCR beta chain was documented in a study of blood T cell repertoires in COVID-19. Study-level information: PBMCs, B-cell-depleted T cells, or T cells provided the cDNA or gDNA that made up the material.

TCRdb keeps only in-frame clones here, not all; method: immunoSEQ multiplex PCR. The profile shows about 210,000 clones, around 86% of them singletons. J gave up 5 bases and V 6 bases, and 10 bases lay outside the gene matches. The CDR3 has 14 amino acids. Germline assignment: CDR1 SGHKS and CDR2 YYEKEE (reference sequence). Participants were aged about 18 to 100 years from about two dozen US areas. The V and J genes are TRBV5-5 and TRBJ1-1; 7 bases match TRBD1. The receptor comes from a woman between 50 and 59 years old with acute COVID-19. The sequenced sample consisted of PBMCs or T cells enriched from blood (not recorded which). In nucleotides, the CDR3 is TGTGCCAGCACCCTGGGGCAGGGGGTGACTGAAGCTTTCTTT. Encoded protein: CASTLGQGVTEAFF.